Listed here is a single T cell receptor beta chain. Its antigen is still unknown. One entry per CDR3 protein results from TCRdb running MiXCR on the 5' RACE reads. The sample gives roughly 130,000 distinct CDR3 sequences, approximately 15% of which show up once; approximately 4.7% is in the top ten. The sample is drawn from a study of T-cell memory formation after mild COVID-19. The overall study: Largely donor-specific sequence clusters came from a couple of donors.

Points from the study as a whole: Pre-infection memory showed some responding clones, and this suggested that cross-reactive memory joined. For second-wave clones that peaked at day 37, SARS-CoV-2 specificity went unverified.

V trimming: 5 bases; J trimming: 4 bases; junction bases outside the gene matches: 7. The CDR3 sequence is 16 residues long. The germline V gene encodes CDR1 SGHVS and CDR2 FNYEAQ. This TCR was sampled from a man aged 18 to 30 who had mild COVID-19 (a few samples of this study predate the infection). Cell type and time point are not known. Specimen: PBMCs or a T cell subset sorted from them (not recorded which). This chain uses TRBV7-6 with TRBJ2-1; 11 positions match TRBD2. The CDR3 loop is CASSQQASGGYNEQFF. The CDR3 DNA follows: TGTGCCAGCAGCCAACAAGCTAGCGGGGGGTACAATGAGCAGTTCTTC.